This T cell receptor beta chain was captured by sequencing in a study of cytomegalovirus exposure and HLA in healthy donors. Study-level results: For most TCR beta V segments, an earlier analysis put the productive rate at about 87% or about 30% of the time.

Remarks on this clone: Its target is unknown.

Primers: 60 Vbeta forward and 13 Jbeta reverse. TCRdb's table, derived via immunoSEQ multiplex PCR, lists solely in-frame clones and lacks some. The data contain about 170,000 clones, around four fifths of them singletons. The germline CDR1 and CDR2 sequences are SGHRS and YFSETQ. The V and J ends lost 0 bases and 3 bases respectively, with 10 bases between them. The CDR3 has 14 residues. The sequenced sample consisted of PBMCs. The chain is built from TRBV5-1 and TRBJ2-7, with a weak D call TRBD1 (6 bases). The sequence was collected from a girl aged 2 to 9 in good health and CMV-seropositive. The CDR3 DNA reads as TGCGCCAGCAGCTTGGACAGGGTCGGCTACGAGCAGTACTTC. This encodes CASSLDRVGYEQYF.